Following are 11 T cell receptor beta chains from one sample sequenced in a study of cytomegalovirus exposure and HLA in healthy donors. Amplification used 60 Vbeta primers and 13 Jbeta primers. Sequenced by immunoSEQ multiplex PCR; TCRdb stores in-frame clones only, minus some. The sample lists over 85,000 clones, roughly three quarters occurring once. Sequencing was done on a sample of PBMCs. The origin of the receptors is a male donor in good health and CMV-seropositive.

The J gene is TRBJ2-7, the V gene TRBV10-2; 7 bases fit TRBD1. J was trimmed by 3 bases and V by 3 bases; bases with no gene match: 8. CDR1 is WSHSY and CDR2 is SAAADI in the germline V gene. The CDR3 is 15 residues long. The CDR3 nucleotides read TGCGCCAGCAGTGACCGGGACAGCTCCAACTACGAGCAGTACTTC. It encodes CASSDRDSSNYEQYF.

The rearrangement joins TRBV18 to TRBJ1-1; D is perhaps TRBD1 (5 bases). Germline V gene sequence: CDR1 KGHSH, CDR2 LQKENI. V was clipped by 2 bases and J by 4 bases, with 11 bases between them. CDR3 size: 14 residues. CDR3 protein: CASSPGAGRTEAFF. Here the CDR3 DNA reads TGTGCCAGCTCACCAGGGGCAGGCCGCACTGAAGCTTTCTTT.

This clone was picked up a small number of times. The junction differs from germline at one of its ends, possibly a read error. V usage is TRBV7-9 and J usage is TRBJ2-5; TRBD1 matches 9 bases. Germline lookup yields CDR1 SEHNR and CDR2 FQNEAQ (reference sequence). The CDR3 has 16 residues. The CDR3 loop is CSSSLGDRGYLKTQYF. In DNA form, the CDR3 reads TGTTCCAGCAGCTTAGGAGACAGGGGGTATCTAAAGACCCAGTACTTC.

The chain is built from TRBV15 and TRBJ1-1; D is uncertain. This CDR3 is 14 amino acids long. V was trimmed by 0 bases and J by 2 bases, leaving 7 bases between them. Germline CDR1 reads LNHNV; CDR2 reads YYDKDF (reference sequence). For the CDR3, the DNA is TGTGCCACCAGCAGAGACAGTTATAACACTGAAGCTTTCTTT. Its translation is CATSRDSYNTEAFF.

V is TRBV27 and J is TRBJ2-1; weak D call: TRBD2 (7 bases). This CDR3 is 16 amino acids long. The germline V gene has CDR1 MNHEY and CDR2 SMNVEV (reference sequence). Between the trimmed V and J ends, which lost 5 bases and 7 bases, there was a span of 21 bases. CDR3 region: CASSPLGGTYRNEQFF. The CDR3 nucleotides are TGTGCCAGCAGTCCGTTGGGGGGGACATATAGGAATGAGCAGTTCTTC.

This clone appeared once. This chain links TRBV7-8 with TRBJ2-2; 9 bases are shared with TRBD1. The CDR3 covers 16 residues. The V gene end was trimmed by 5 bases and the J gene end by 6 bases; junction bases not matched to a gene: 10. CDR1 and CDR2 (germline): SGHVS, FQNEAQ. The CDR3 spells CASSPRDRDPAGELFF. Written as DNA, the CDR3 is TGTGCCAGCAGCCCCCGGGACAGGGACCCTGCCGGGGAGCTGTTTTTT.

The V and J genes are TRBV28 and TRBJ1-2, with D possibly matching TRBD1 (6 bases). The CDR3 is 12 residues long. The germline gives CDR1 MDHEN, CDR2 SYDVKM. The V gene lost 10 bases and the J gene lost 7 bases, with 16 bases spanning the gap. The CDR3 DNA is TGTGCCACCCGAGGGGGGGCGGGTGGCTACACCTTC. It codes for CATRGGAGGYTF.

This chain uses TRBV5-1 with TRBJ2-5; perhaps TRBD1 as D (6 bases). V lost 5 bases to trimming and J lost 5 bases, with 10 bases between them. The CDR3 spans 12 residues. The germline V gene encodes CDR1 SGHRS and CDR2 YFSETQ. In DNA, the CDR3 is TGCGCCAGCAGATCTGACAGGGAGACCCAGTACTTC. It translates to CASRSDRETQYF.

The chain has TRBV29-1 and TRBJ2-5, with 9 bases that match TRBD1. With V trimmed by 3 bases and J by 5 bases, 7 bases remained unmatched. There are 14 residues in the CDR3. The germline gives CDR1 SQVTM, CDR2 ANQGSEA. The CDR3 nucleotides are TGCAGCGTTGAGTTGGACAGGGGCGGGGAGACCCAGTACTTC. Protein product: CSVELDRGGETQYF.

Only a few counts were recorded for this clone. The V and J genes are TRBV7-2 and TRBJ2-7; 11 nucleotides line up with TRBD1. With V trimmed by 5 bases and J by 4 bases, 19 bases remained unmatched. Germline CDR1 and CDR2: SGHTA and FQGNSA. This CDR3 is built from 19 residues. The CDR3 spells CASSLGQGAGAGPGYEQYF. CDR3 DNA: TGTGCCAGCAGCCTCGGACAGGGGGCGGGCGCGGGGCCGGGATACGAGCAGTACTTC.

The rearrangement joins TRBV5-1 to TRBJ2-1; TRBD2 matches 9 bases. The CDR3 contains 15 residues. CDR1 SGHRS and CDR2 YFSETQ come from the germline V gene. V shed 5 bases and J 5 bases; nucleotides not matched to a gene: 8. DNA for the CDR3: TGCGCCAGCAGTTTCGTAGCGGGGGAGAACAATGAGCAGTTCTTC. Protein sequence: CASSFVAGENNEQFF. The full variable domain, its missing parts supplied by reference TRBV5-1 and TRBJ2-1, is KAGVTQTPRYLIKTRGQQVTLSCSPISGHRSVSWYQQTPGQGLQFLFEYFSETQRNKGNFPGRFSGRQFSNSRSEMNVSTLELGDSALYLCASSFVAGENNEQFFGPGTRLTVL.